This T cell receptor (beta chain) originates from a study of T cell responses to AZD1222 COVID-19 vaccine. CDR1 and CDR2 (germline): SGHTA, FQGNSA. CDR3 size: 14 residues. Between the trimmed V and J ends, which lost 8 bases and 4 bases, there was a span of 15 bases. General observations from the study: Unmutated regions of variants are reportedly targeted by nearly half of spike-specific TCRs. Donors were largely white British and mainly female; clonal diversity was possibly underestimated.

Libraries were prepared by immunoSEQ multiplex PCR; TCRdb keeps only in-frame clonotypes and omits some of them. The sample contains about 130,000 clones, around 89% of which appear only once. Details on this clone: Its antigen remains unknown.

The specimen comprised peripheral blood, sampled on day 0 of AZD1222 vaccination. The sequence derives from an adult in good health. The chain recombines TRBV7-2 with TRBJ2-1, with a weak D call TRBD2 (6 bases). DNA of the CDR3: TGTGCCAGCTGCGGGGCAGGTGATTACAATGAGCAGTTCTTC. Translation: CASCGAGDYNEQFF.